The TCR beta chain described here comes from a study of T cell responses to AZD1222 COVID-19 vaccine. Overall study findings and caveats: Females made up more of the donors, who were largely white British, and clonal diversity may have come out too low.

Here immunoSEQ multiplex PCR was the method, and the copy in TCRdb shows in-frame clones only, minus some. The sample lists around 80,000 clones, around four fifths occurring once. Germline values: CDR1 LNHDA, CDR2 SQIVND (reference sequence). CDR3 length: 15 amino acids. V lost 3 bases and J lost 11; bases outside the gene matches: 10. As for this clone: The target antigen is unknown.

The source is an adult who received the AZD1222 COVID-19 vaccine. This chain links TRBV19 with TRBJ1-6; TRBD1 agrees at 7 bases. Sequenced material: peripheral blood, taken 28 days after the second AZD1222 dose. The CDR3 nucleotides are TGTGCCAGTAGTATTTGGACAGGAGGTGGGACACCCCTCCACTTT. Amino acids: CASSIWTGGGTPLHF.